This TCR beta chain is from a study of graft-versus-host responses after intestinal transplantation. At the level of the study: Once they had received anti-thymocyte globulin induction, all recipients took tacrolimus and steroids for approximately three years.

As regards this clone: Its cognate antigen is unknown.

Assay used: immunoSEQ multiplex PCR; TCRdb lists only in-frame clones, some missing. The sample records roughly 120,000 clones, roughly 92% being singletons. The germline CDR1 and CDR2 sequences are KGHSH and LQKENI. The CDR3 spans 15 residues. V was cut by 6 bases and J by 0 bases, with 12 bases left in between. This receptor was taken from a human donor who was the organ donor for an intestinal transplant. This chain links TRBV18 with TRBJ1-3; D is ambiguous. The sample consisted of unstimulated CD4+ T cells sorted from spleen or lymph node cells, taken before transplant. The CDR3 sequence: CASSPTSGSGNTIYF. The CDR3 DNA follows: TGTGCCAGCTCGCCAACCTCGGGCTCTGGAAACACCATATATTTT.